This TCR beta chain was sequenced in a study of T cell repertoires in cytomegalovirus infection. Study summary: The study used recently identified HLA-C-restricted and well-studied HLA-B-restricted CMV epitopes. Indications came from public TCR beta signatures; they pointed to CMV infection and to a matching HLA type. Study-wide points: CMV-specific HLA-C-restricted TCR beta clonotypes dominated the ex vivo response.

One entry per CDR3 protein results from TCRdb running MiXCR on the reads. The table lists 900,000 to 950,000 distinct CDR3 sequences, less than 35% of them singletons, with 11% to 15% in the top ten. In regard to this clonotype: Its antigen is not identified. A single base separates this from a much larger clone, so it may be a read error.

Sequencing was performed on cultured CD8+ T cells from PBMCs, taken from culture after CMV antigen stimulation. This TCR derives from a human donor in good health (CMV status not recorded). Some clones in this sample may be carry-over from other donors' samples.

As DNA, the CDR3 is TGTGCCATCAGCTTAGGCGGGGGGGAGACAGATACGCAGTATTTT. Translation: CAISLGGGETDTQYF. The genes are TRBV7-6 and TRBJ2-3; 9 bases map to TRBD2. The germline V gene has CDR1 SGHVS and CDR2 FNYEAQ. The CDR3 sequence is 15 residues long.